One sample yielded the 2 T cell receptor beta chains listed below, sequenced in a study of OX40 agonist ivuxolimab in advanced cancers. Profiled with immunoSEQ multiplex PCR; TCRdb holds only in-frame clones, not every one. The table shows about 58,000 clones, with about four fifths occurring only once. The specimen comprised CD4+ or CD8+ T cells sorted from blood, sampled in a trial of the OX40 agonist ivuxolimab. These receptors came from an adult with an advanced solid tumor such as melanoma, head and neck, liver or kidney cancer.

V gene TRBV5-5 combines with J gene TRBJ2-7, with D unresolved. V was shortened by 1 base and J by 0 bases, with 17 bases between the two germline ends. The CDR3 contains 17 residues. Germline assignment: CDR1 SGHKS and CDR2 YYEKEE (reference sequence). CDR3 protein: CASSLYLSSASSYEQYF. The DNA for the CDR3 is TGTGCCAGCAGCTTGTATCTCAGTTCTGCGAGCTCCTACGAGCAGTACTTC. Combining the CDR3 with reference TRBV5-5 and TRBJ2-7 gives the whole variable domain DAGVTQSPTHLIKTRGQQVTLRCSPISGHKSVSWYQQVLGQGPQFIFQYYEKEERGRGNFPDRFSARQFPNYSSELNVNALLLGDSALYLCASSLYLSSASSYEQYFGPGTRLTVT.

This clone appeared once. The chain couples TRBV18 to TRBJ1-1, with unresolved D. V lost 6 bases, J lost 1 base, and 9 bases lay in between. From germline, CDR1 is KGHSH and CDR2 LQKENI. The length of the CDR3 is 13 residues. As DNA, the CDR3 is TGTGCCAGCTCCCAAACAGAGAACACTGAAGCTTTCTTT. Translating gives CASSQTENTEAFF. Complete variable domain (other parts from reference TRBV18 and TRBJ1-1): NAGVMQNPRHLVRRRGQEARLRCSPMKGHSHVYWYRQLPEEGLKFMVYLQKENIIDESGMPKERFSAEFPKEGPSILRIQQVVRGDSAAYFCASSQTENTEAFFGQGTRLTVV.